The 25 T cell receptor beta chains reported below all come from one sample, sequenced in a study of blood T cell repertoires in COVID-19. Profiled with immunoSEQ multiplex PCR; TCRdb holds only in-frame clones, not every one. The sample records about 430,000 clones, roughly 84% being singletons. Sequenced sample: PBMCs or T cells enriched from blood (not recorded which). These receptor sequences come from a woman under 30 who had been exposed to COVID-19.

The J gene is TRBJ2-5, the V gene TRBV4-3, with TRBD2 identical over 12 bases. With 0 bases clipped from V and 5 bases from J, the junction kept 1 base outside the gene matches. The CDR3 runs to 15 residues. Germline CDR1 LGHNA, CDR2 YSLEER. The CDR3 is CASSQDLAGGETQYF. CDR3 DNA sequence: TGCGCCAGCAGCCAAGATCTAGCGGGGGGGGAGACCCAGTACTTC.

This clone has only a few counts. CDR3 protein: CASSRTGAYQETQYF. The CDR3 DNA reads TGTGCCAGCAGCAGGACAGGCGCGTACCAAGAGACCCAGTACTTC. The V call is TRBV2, the J call TRBJ2-5; 7 nucleotides align to TRBD1. The CDR3 runs to 15 residues. Unmatched junction bases numbered 7, after V lost 6 bases and J lost 0 bases. In germline, CDR1 is SNHLY, CDR2 FYNNEI. Together with reference TRBV2 and TRBJ2-5, the CDR3 gives the full variable domain: EPEVTQTPSHQVTQMGQEVILRCVPISNHLYFYWYRQILGQKVEFLVSFYNNEISEKSEIFDDQFSVERPDGSNFTLKIRSTKLEDSAMYFCASSRTGAYQETQYFGPGTRLLVL.

The J gene is TRBJ1-1, the V gene TRBV6-5; weak D call: TRBD1 (5 bases). The CDR3 is 11 residues long. The germline V gene encodes CDR1 MNHEY and CDR2 SVGAGI. The ends were cut back, 6 bases at V and 11 bases at J, with 13 bases in the middle. For the CDR3, the DNA is TGTGCCAGCAGGTGGGACTTTCGGGCTTTCTTT. This translates into CASRWDFRAFF.

The chain joins TRBV11-3 to TRBJ1-5; D gene uncertain. Trimming left V 3 bases short and J 7 bases short, with 16 bases between. The CDR3 has 15 amino acids. CDR1 is SGHNT and CDR2 is YENEEA in the germline V gene. CDR3 sequence: CASSFRLTWWQPQHF. The CDR3 nucleotides read TGTGCCAGCAGCTTTCGACTGACTTGGTGGCAGCCCCAGCATTTT.

The chain has TRBV25-1 and TRBJ2-7; D is unclear. The germline gives CDR1 MGHDK, CDR2 SYGVNS. This CDR3 comprises 15 residues. V was trimmed by 5 bases and J by 0 bases, leaving 14 bases between them. The DNA for the CDR3 is TGTGCCAGCAGTCTTCCAGGCGACGCCTCCTACGAGCAGTACTTC. This gives the protein CASSLPGDASYEQYF.

The chain employs TRBV5-6 and TRBJ1-1; TRBD1 is a possible D gene (5 bases). CDR1 is SGHDT, CDR2 YYEEEE, per germline. The CDR3 totals 14 residues. V was pared by 4 bases and J by 4 bases, with 14 bases between. In DNA form, the CDR3 reads TGTGCCAGCAGCGCCCGGGACTTGGGCACTGAAGCTTTCTTT. It specifies CASSARDLGTEAFF.

In nucleotides, the CDR3 is TGTGCCAGCAGCTGGACAGGGGGGAAGACAGATACGCAGTATTTT. It is translated as CASSWTGGKTDTQYF. V is TRBV28 and J is TRBJ2-3; 10 bases fit TRBD1. CDR1 MDHEN and CDR2 SYDVKM come from the germline V gene. V dropped 6 bases and J dropped 3; count of bases not matched to a gene: 6. The CDR3 consists of 15 residues.

As concerns this clone: This sample also contains other DNA sequences that code for the same CDR3. The chain couples TRBV15 to TRBJ2-7; weak D call: TRBD2 (5 bases). Trimming stripped 0 bases from V and 2 bases from J, with 5 bases between. This CDR3 has 13 residues. The germline gives CDR1 LNHNV, CDR2 YYDKDF (reference sequence). CDR3 DNA: TGTGCCACCAGCAGAGATAGCGCCTACGAGCAGTACTTC. Translating it yields CATSRDSAYEQYF.

This chain joins TRBV6-1 and TRBJ2-7, with a tentative D call TRBD2 (6 bases). CDR1 and CDR2 from the germline V gene are MNHNS and SASEGT. This CDR3 has 14 amino acids. V gave up 1 base and J gave up 3 bases, with 10 bases separating them. The chain's CDR3 is CASSEETGDYEQYF. CDR3 sequence (DNA): TGTGCCAGCAGTGAAGAAACGGGGGACTACGAGCAGTACTTC.

The chain is built from TRBV6-5 and TRBJ2-1, with D perhaps TRBD2 (6 bases). The CDR3 length is 16 residues. Germline loops: CDR1 MNHEY, CDR2 SVGAGI. Trimming took off 0 bases at V and 0 bases at J, with 9 bases between the two ends. CDR3 in amino acids: CASSYSAGSSYNEQFF. As DNA, the CDR3 is TGTGCCAGCAGTTACTCGGCCGGGAGCTCCTACAATGAGCAGTTCTTC.

This chain joins TRBV4-1 and TRBJ2-7; D may be TRBD1 (5 bases). The V end was cut by 1 base, the J end by 0 bases, with 7 bases between. CDR1 is MGHRA and CDR2 is YSYEKL in the germline V gene. There are 14 residues in the CDR3. The CDR3, as DNA: TGCGCCAGCAGCCAAGTGCAGGGCTCCTACGAGCAGTACTTC. Protein sequence: CASSQVQGSYEQYF.

The CDR3 loop is CASSGGLTEAFF. DNA for the CDR3: TGCGCCAGCAGCGGGGGCTTGACTGAAGCTTTCTTT. The J gene is TRBJ1-1, the V gene TRBV5-1; TRBD1 might be the D (6 bases). The germline V gene encodes CDR1 SGHRS and CDR2 YFSETQ. Trimming removed 4 bases at V and 5 bases at J, with 9 bases between. CDR3 length: 12 residues.

The chain is built from TRBV28 and TRBJ2-7; TRBD1 matches at 8 bases. In germline, CDR1 is MDHEN, CDR2 SYDVKM. CDR3 length equals 15 residues. V lost 1 base to trimming and J lost 5 bases; unmatched junction nucleotides: 7. CDR3 nucleotide sequence: TGTGCCAGCAGTTTATTAGGGCAGGGGGCCCACGAGCAGTACTTC. This gives the protein CASSLLGQGAHEQYF.

The chain couples TRBV2 to TRBJ1-2; D is possibly TRBD1 (5 bases). The V end lost 8 bases, the J end lost 8 bases, and 21 bases lay between the germline ends. Germline V gives CDR1 SNHLY, CDR2 FYNNEI. The CDR3 has 14 amino acids. CDR3 amino acids: CASGEGRDLLGYTF. The CDR3 DNA sequence: TGTGCCAGCGGGGAGGGCAGGGACTTGCTGGGCTACACCTTC.

The chain combines TRBV28 with TRBJ2-5, with 8 bases aligning to TRBD1. CDR1 is MDHEN, CDR2 SYDVKM, per germline. CDR3 length: 14 amino acids. After removal of 5 bases from V and 4 bases from J, the junction contained 6 bases not matched to a gene. CDR3 sequence (DNA): TGTGCCAGCAGTCCGACAGGGGCCGGAGAGACCCAGTACTTC. Residues: CASSPTGAGETQYF.

V is TRBV7-9 and J is TRBJ1-3; the D gene is possibly TRBD1 (5 bases). This CDR3 is 19 amino acids long. V was clipped by 0 bases and J by 2 bases, with 20 bases between them. Germline V CDR1 and CDR2: SEHNR, FQNEAQ (reference sequence). CDR3 nucleotide sequence: TGTGCCAGCAGCTTAGCGGGGTTTGGAGCGGGACCCGCTGGAAACACCATATATTTT. Amino acids: CASSLAGFGAGPAGNTIYF.

This sequence joins TRBV10-1 and TRBJ2-2, with 7 bases fitting TRBD2. This CDR3 comprises 14 residues. Germline V gene sequence: CDR1 WNHNN, CDR2 SYGVQD (reference sequence). V lost 9 bases, J lost 5 bases, and 9 bases stayed unmatched. This CDR3 reads CASQTSVNTGELFF. CDR3 bases: TGCGCCAGTCAAACTAGCGTGAATACCGGGGAGCTGTTTTTT.

V and J are TRBV5-1 and TRBJ2-5; possibly TRBD2 for D (5 bases). This CDR3 has 15 residues. CDR1 is SGHRS, CDR2 YFSETQ, per germline. V was pared by 0 bases and J by 0 bases, with 9 bases between. As DNA, the CDR3 is TGCGCCAGCAGCTTGGCCTTGGGAGACCAAGAGACCCAGTACTTC. This encodes CASSLALGDQETQYF.

The chain joins TRBV16 to TRBJ2-1; TRBD2 matches at 8 bases. CDR3 size: 14 residues. J lost 9 bases, V lost 4 bases, and 8 bases had no gene match. Per germline, CDR1 KGHSY and CDR2 FQNENV. In DNA form, the CDR3 reads TGTGCCAGCAGCCGAACTAGCGGAGGGGGTGAGCAGTTCTTC. Encoded protein: CASSRTSGGGEQFF.

The chain has TRBV5-6 and TRBJ1-4, with D possibly matching TRBD1 (5 bases). The CDR3 runs 15 residues. Looked up from germline, CDR1 is SGHDT and CDR2 is YYEEEE. Trimming stripped 1 base from V and 4 bases from J, with 11 bases between. The CDR3: CASSLLGAHNEKLFF. The CDR3 region has the DNA TGTGCCAGCAGCTTGTTAGGGGCTCATAATGAAAAACTGTTTTTT.

This sequence joins TRBV6-2 or TRBV6-3 and TRBJ2-7; the match to TRBD2 covers 8 bases. The CDR3 sequence is 17 residues long. V lost 4 bases to trimming and J lost 2 bases; unmatched junction nucleotides: 13. Germline CDR1 and CDR2: MNHEY and SVGEGT. CDR3 amino acids: CASSSSPWSGRAYEQYF. CDR3 coding DNA: TGTGCCAGCAGTTCTTCCCCCTGGAGCGGGAGAGCCTACGAGCAGTACTTC.

The rearrangement links TRBV5-3 to TRBJ1-4; possibly TRBD1 for D (5 bases). TRBV5-3 is an open reading frame, and its role is uncertain. V was cut by 4 bases and J by 2 bases, with 27 bases left in between. The CDR3 runs 20 residues. The CDR3 coding sequence is TGTGCCAGAAGCCTAAGGGGTGGCGCGCCGCGTTCCCCTACTAATGAAAAACTGTTTTTT. This encodes CARSLRGGAPRSPTNEKLFF.

The chain recombines TRBV6-5 with TRBJ2-7; 9 bases fit TRBD2. CDR3 length: 15 residues. From germline, CDR1 is MNHEY and CDR2 SVGAGI. J was trimmed by 2 bases and V by 2 bases; bases with no gene match: 4. This CDR3 reads CASSYTSGSTYEQYF. CDR3 DNA sequence: TGTGCCAGCAGTTACACTAGCGGGTCTACCTACGAGCAGTACTTC.

V and J are TRBV7-2 and TRBJ1-5; 7 bases are shared with TRBD1. The CDR3 extends over 14 amino acids. Germline-derived CDR1 and CDR2 are SGHTA and FQGNSA. The junction had 3 bases not matched to a gene; V was cut back by 5 bases and J by 2 bases. CDR3 sequence: CASSHDRGNQPQHF. The DNA of the CDR3 is TGTGCCAGCAGCCACGACAGGGGCAATCAGCCCCAGCATTTT.

V and J are TRBV21-1 and TRBJ2-3; the table assigns TRBD1, which was not confirmed against the DNA. TRBV21-1 is designated a pseudogene. The CDR3 is made up of 15 amino acids. CDR3 sequence: CASRLPHTRTDTQYF. CDR3 nucleotide sequence: TGTGCCAGCAGGTTACCTCACACCCGCACAGATACGCAGTATTTT.